This is a list of T cell receptor beta chains from one sample in a study of a mutant IDH1 vaccine in newly diagnosed glioma. The data were produced by immunoSEQ multiplex PCR, yet TCRdb's version contains in-frame clones alone and is incomplete. The sample has roughly 70,000 clones, 86% seen once. Sequencing used PBMCs, obtained from a glioma patient treated with radiotherapy, temozolomide or both. These receptors were taken from a man in his thirties or forties with glioma. The CDR3 runs from the conserved cysteine through the conserved F or W. A D gene is named only where the DNA matches it firmly. Not every row has a clone size; where given, it reads once, few, many or a size class.

TRBD1 TRBJ1-6 . TRBV19 CASSLQGALNSPLHF TGTGCCAGTAGCCTACAGGGGGCGCTTAATTCACCCCTCCACTTT
. TRBJ1-5 . TRBV2 CASSEGQNSNQPQHF TGTGCCAGCAGTGAAGGGCAAAATAGCAATCAGCCCCAGCATTTT
. TRBJ2-1 . TRBV6-4 CASSPVSSYNEQFF TGTGCCAGCTCCCCAGTGAGCTCCTACAATGAGCAGTTCTTC
. TRBJ2-6 . TRBV5-5 CASSPRDSSYSGANVLTF TGTGCCAGCAGCCCCAGAGACAGCAGTTACTCTGGGGCCAACGTCCTGACTTTC
TRBD1 TRBJ1-5 . TRBV19 CASSYITGGNQPQHF TGTGCCAGTAGTTATATCACAGGGGGTAATCAGCCCCAGCATTTT
. TRBJ1-2 few TRBV4-2 CASSQEGGRGTGGYTF TGTGCCAGCAGCCAAGAGGGGGGACGCGGAACGGGCGGCTACACCTTC
TRBD1 TRBJ1-2 . TRBV10-3 CAISGFRDRGPAEHGYTF TGTGCCATCAGTGGTTTCCGGGACAGGGGGCCCGCTGAGCATGGCTACACCTTC
TRBD2 TRBJ2-7 . TRBV10-2 CASSEPFALTGTSAYEQYF TGCGCCAGCAGTGAGCCGTTCGCCTTGACCGGGACTAGCGCTTACGAGCAGTACTTC
. TRBJ1-1 . TRBV15 CATSRDLGQITEAFF TGTGCCACCAGCAGAGATTTAGGACAGATCACTGAAGCTTTCTTT
. TRBJ1-2 . TRBV6-5 CASSSTQGFLGYTF TGTGCCAGCAGTAGTACCCAGGGATTTTTAGGCTACACCTTC
TRBD1 TRBJ1-1 . TRBV6-8 CASSYSSDRDRVSRTEAFF TGTGCCAGCAGTTACTCGAGCGATCGGGACAGGGTATCGCGAACTGAAGCTTTCTTT
TRBD1 TRBJ2-2 . TRBV9 CASSAGTGAAGELFF TGTGCCAGCAGCGCAGGGACAGGGGCCGCCGGGGAGCTGTTTTTT
TRBD2 TRBJ2-1 medium-sized TRBV5-4 CASSLREGNEQFF TGTGCCAGCAGCTTGAGGGAGGGCAATGAGCAGTTCTTC
. TRBJ2-2 . TRBV5-5 CASSLEAGELFF TGTGCCAGCAGCTTGGAGGCCGGGGAGCTGTTTTTT
TRBD1 TRBJ1-6 . TRBV27 CASSLTGGNSPLHF TGTGCCAGCAGTTTGACAGGGGGTAATTCACCCCTCCACTTT
. TRBJ1-5 . TRBV6-5 CASSAQGLMSAQHF TGTGCCAGCAGTGCACAGGGACTCATGTCAGCCCAGCATTTT
. TRBJ2-2 . TRBV19 CASSIAEWFTGELFF TGTGCCAGTAGTATAGCGGAGTGGTTCACCGGGGAGCTGTTTTTT
TRBD1 TRBJ2-1 . TRBV2 CASSPDRGQRNEQFF TGTGCCAGCAGCCCCGACAGGGGGCAACGAAATGAGCAGTTCTTC
TRBD1 TRBJ1-3 . TRBV6-1 CASSVDRATLGNTIYF TGTGCCAGCAGTGTAGACAGGGCGACGCTTGGAAACACCATATATTTT
TRBD1 TRBJ2-3 . TRBV2 CASSVGQGGTDTQYF TGTGCCAGCAGTGTAGGACAGGGGGGCACAGATACGCAGTATTTT
. TRBJ2-4 . TRBV27 CASSPGTGGNIQYF TGTGCCAGCAGTCCTGGGACTGGGGGAAACATTCAGTACTTC
. TRBJ1-1 . TRBV20-1 CRVGSGSEAFF TGCAGGGTGGGATCAGGGTCTGAAGCTTTCTTT
TRBD1 TRBJ1-2 . TRBV18 CASSPQQGQGAFRGYTF TGTGCCAGCTCACCTCAACAGGGACAGGGGGCGTTTCGTGGCTACACCTTC
. TRBJ2-1 . TRBV7-8 CASRSTGSGHNEQFF TGTGCCAGCAGGTCTACAGGGAGCGGGCACAATGAGCAGTTCTTC
TRBD1 TRBJ1-2 . TRBV11-2 CASSSLQGRKYGYTF TGTGCCAGCAGCTCTCTACAGGGGAGGAAGTATGGCTACACCTTC
. TRBJ2-7 . TRBV18 CASSPPGSYEQYF TGTGCCAGCTCACCACCGGGGAGCTACGAGCAGTACTTC
. TRBJ2-2 . TRBV19 CASSSSYTGELFF TGTGCCAGTAGTTCCAGTTACACCGGGGAGCTGTTTTTT
. TRBJ1-2 . TRBV5-6 CASSQPDGLAYGYTF TGTGCCAGCAGCCAACCGGACGGGCTGGCATATGGCTACACCTTC
. TRBJ1-1 few TRBV20-1 CSASMGSGAFF TGCAGTGCTAGCATGGGTAGCGGAGCTTTCTTT
. TRBJ1-2 once TRBV7-9 CASSFVPGGYTF TGTGCCAGCAGCTTCGTACCCGGCGGCTACACCTTC
. TRBJ1-4 . TRBV6-6 CASRARQGEKQFF TGTGCCAGCAGAGCGCGTCAGGGTGAAAAACAGTTTTTT
TRBD1 TRBJ2-5 few TRBV15 CATSTWDSRETQYF TGTGCCACCAGCACTTGGGACAGTCGAGAGACCCAGTACTTC
. TRBJ2-5 . TRBV7-9 CASSFGGTPGTQYF TGTGCCAGCAGCTTCGGCGGGACCCCGGGGACCCAGTACTTC
. TRBJ1-5 . TRBV28 CASSATRPQHF TGTGCCAGCAGTGCCACCCGGCCCCAGCATTTT
. TRBJ2-5 . TRBV27 CASRKPAVGETQYF TGTGCCAGCAGGAAGCCGGCGGTCGGGGAGACCCAGTACTTC
. TRBJ1-2 . TRBV2 CASSPGNLRQGYTF TGTGCCAGCAGCCCCGGGAACCTCCGCCAAGGCTACACCTTC
. TRBJ1-2 . TRBV5-1 CASSFLLPTGATGYTF TGCGCCAGCAGCTTTTTACTGCCCACTGGGGCCACCGGCTACACCTTC
TRBD1 TRBJ1-2 . TRBV6-5 CASSYGTGGGYTF TGTGCCAGCAGTTACGGGACAGGGGGTGGCTACACCTTC
. TRBJ1-1 . TRBV29-1 CSVMGGNGNTEAFF TGCAGCGTCATGGGGGGGAACGGGAACACTGAAGCTTTCTTT
TRBD2 TRBJ2-3 . TRBV2 CASSRLAGGYTDTQYF TGTGCCAGCAGTAGACTAGCGGGGGGGTACACAGATACGCAGTATTTT
TRBD2 TRBJ2-2 once TRBV27 CASSLYPPRLAGGRYTGELFF TGTGCCAGCAGTTTATACCCTCCGAGACTAGCGGGGGGCCGGTACACCGGGGAGCTGTTTTTT
TRBD1 TRBJ2-6 . TRBV7-9 CASSHMTGSGANVLTF TGTGCCAGCAGCCATATGACAGGGTCTGGGGCCAACGTCCTGACTTTC
. TRBJ2-2 . TRBV13 CASSLWIGANTGELFF TGTGCCAGCAGCTTGTGGATCGGGGCGAACACCGGGGAGCTGTTTTTT
. TRBJ2-1 . TRBV5-1 CASSSGQIYNEQFF TGCGCCAGCAGCTCCGGACAGATTTACAATGAGCAGTTCTTC
TRBD2 TRBJ2-1 . TRBV11-2 CASSLEGGLAAYNEQFF TGTGCCAGCAGCTTAGAGGGGGGACTAGCCGCCTACAATGAGCAGTTCTTC
TRBD1 TRBJ1-2 . TRBV27 CASRPGQVLGYTF TGTGCCAGCAGACCGGGACAGGTCTTAGGCTACACCTTC
. TRBJ1-2 . TRBV6-6 CASRDYGYTF TGTGCCTCCCGAGACTATGGCTACACCTTC
. TRBJ2-6 . TRBV4-2 CASSQDETTGANVLTF TGTGCCAGCAGCCAAGATGAGACTACTGGGGCCAACGTCCTGACTTTC
. TRBJ1-1 . TRBV6-5 CASSYSRGNTEAFF TGTGCCAGCAGTTACTCGAGGGGGAACACTGAAGCTTTCTTT
. TRBJ1-1 . TRBV19 CASSMFPAENTEAFF TGTGCCAGTAGTATGTTTCCGGCGGAGAACACTGAAGCTTTCTTT
. TRBJ2-7 . TRBV2 CASSVDREGTKYF TGTGCCAGCAGCGTGGACAGGGAGGGGACGAAGTACTTC
. TRBJ1-1 . TRBV9 CASSVEVVNTEAFF TGTGCCAGCAGCGTAGAGGTTGTGAACACTGAAGCTTTCTTT